The present TCR beta chain was sequenced within a study of post-analysis software for immune sequencing data. The CDR3 has 14 residues. V lost 5 bases and J lost 5, with 12 bases in between. Germline V gene lookup returns CDR1 SGHTA and CDR2 FQGNSA. This clonotype was counted once. The antigen remains undetermined. Unique molecular identifiers had been added to the TCR beta cDNA libraries. TCRdb ran MiXCR on the PCR reads and lists one entry per CDR3 protein. The sample contains 740,000 or so distinct CDR3 sequences, about 53% of which appear only once. Study-wide points: Five TRBV segments occurring more often in patients than controls included TRBV5-6, TRBV5-1 and TRBV20-1. Normalized Chao1 diversity was significantly lower in multiple sclerosis patients than in controls.

Input material: blood. The clonotype comes from a girl aged 5-17 years with multiple sclerosis. This sequence joins TRBV7-2 and TRBJ2-2; TRBD2 is a possible D gene (6 bases). CDR3 DNA sequence: TGTGCCAGCAGCCCCTTTGGAGGGACCGGGGAGCTGTTTTTT. Its translation is CASSPFGGTGELFF. Full variable domain (rest looked up from reference TRBV7-2 and TRBJ2-2): GAGVSQSPSNKVTEKGKDVELRCDPISGHTALYWYRQSLGQGLEFLIYFQGNSAPDKSGLPSDRFSAERTGGSVSTLTIQRTQQEDSAVYLCASSPFGGTGELFFGEGSRLTVL.